A single sample gave rise to the 9 T cell receptor beta chains below, sequenced in a study of vaccination and CD4 T cells after COVID-19 (dated by TCRdb to between 2021 and 2022). Their cognate antigens are unknown. The treatment or condition label corresponds to: roughly ten-day PBMC culture with coronavirus spike peptide pools or control peptides (ViraFEST assay). To prepare the library, PCR was applied. Instrument on record: Illumina iSeq 100. DNA from cultured CD4+ T cells underwent TCR sequencing with the Oncomine TCR Beta short-read assay at the Johns Hopkins FTIC core. TCRdb handled the public reads itself, with Q25 trimming in fastp and clone calling in MiXCR, and kept productive beta chains. Rows matching on CDR3 protein sequence are summarized as one entry with the most common DNA and genes. The sample records approximately 16,000 distinct CDR3 sequences, around half of which are singletons. The ten top clones hold about 3.8% of the sample.

The source was CD4+ T cells from blood, cultured in vitro, collected before SARS-CoV-2 vaccination. Receptors originate from a human donor who had recovered from COVID-19.

The chain's CDR3 is CASICFGDPVCGYTF. The CDR3 DNA reads TGTGCCAGCATCTGTTTTGGGGACCCAGTCTGTGGCTACACCTTC. This chain links TRBV21-1 with TRBJ1-2; the table's D gene call, TRBD1, was not cross checked with the DNA. TRBV21-1 is labeled a pseudogene. The length of the CDR3 is 15 residues.

This clonotype has just a few counts. The chain joins TRBV20-1 to TRBJ2-7, with D possibly being TRBD2 (5 bases). With 5 bases removed from V and 0 bases from J, the gap between germline ends came to 14 bases. This CDR3 has 14 residues. Germline assignment: CDR1 DFQATT and CDR2 SNEGSKA (reference sequence). CDR3 in amino acids: CSAPIGLRSYEQYF. The CDR3 coding sequence is TGCAGTGCTCCGATAGGACTTCGCTCCTACGAGCAGTACTTC.

The genes are TRBV11-2 and TRBJ2-3; D call uncertain. Deletions cut 6 bases from V and 0 bases from J, with 7 bases between. Germline-derived CDR1 and CDR2 are SGHAT and FQNNGV. The CDR3 runs 13 residues. The CDR3 region has the DNA TGTGCCAGCAGGGGCCGAAGCACAGATACGCAGTATTTT. This sequence encodes CASRGRSTDTQYF.

This chain links TRBV30 with TRBJ1-2; weak D call: TRBD1 (5 bases). CDR3 length: 14 amino acids. Germline CDR1 is GTSNPN and CDR2 is SVGIG (reference sequence). Between the trimmed V and J ends, which lost 1 base and 7 bases, there was a span of 16 bases. DNA of the CDR3: TGTGCCTGGAGTGGGGGCGGCCTAATGGGTGGCTACACCTTC. This translates into CAWSGGGLMGGYTF.

This clonotype showed up just a few times. V and J are TRBV20-1 and TRBJ1-1; tentatively, D is TRBD1 (5 bases). The CDR3 extends over 16 amino acids. From germline, CDR1 is DFQATT and CDR2 SNEGSKA (reference sequence). With 6 bases removed from V and 4 bases from J, the gap between germline ends came to 24 bases. The CDR3 sequence is CSAGGKGRLGGTEAFF. The CDR3 DNA follows: TGCAGTGCCGGGGGAAAGGGCCGGCTCGGGGGCACTGAAGCTTTCTTT.

This clonotype was seen a handful of times. This chain links TRBV20-1 with TRBJ2-2, with D unclear. Germline V gives CDR1 DFQATT, CDR2 SNEGSKA (reference sequence). The CDR3 runs to 14 residues. The germline V and J ends were trimmed by 1 base and 4 bases, with 10 bases remaining between them. CDR3 protein: CSARALTGTGELFF. In DNA, the CDR3 is TGCAGTGCTAGAGCTCTAACTGGCACCGGGGAGCTGTTTTTT.

The chain combines TRBV6-2 or TRBV6-3 with TRBJ2-1; no reliable D call. Germline V CDR1 and CDR2: MNHEY, SVGEGT. V was trimmed by 5 bases and J by 0 bases, leaving 11 bases between them. This CDR3 has 15 amino acids. The CDR3 here is CASSHPAYSYNEQFF. In DNA, the CDR3 is TGTGCCAGCAGTCATCCAGCCTACTCCTACAATGAGCAGTTCTTC.

This chain uses TRBV4-1 with TRBJ2-7; either TRBD1 or TRBD2 may fit D (5 bases each). Trimming left V 0 bases short and J 0 bases short, with 18 bases between. The CDR3 contains 18 residues. Germline CDR1 is MGHRA and CDR2 is YSYEKL. This CDR3 reads CASSQDGLMGVSSYEQYF. The CDR3 nucleotides are TGCGCCAGCAGCCAAGACGGACTCATGGGGGTCTCCTCCTACGAGCAGTACTTC.

Only a few counts were recorded for this clonotype. The V call is TRBV27, the J call TRBJ1-2; possibly TRBD1 for D (5 bases). This CDR3 has 14 residues. CDR1 and CDR2 (germline): MNHEY, SMNVEV (reference sequence). Trimming took 6 bases from V and 7 from J, leaving 18 bases between them. The chain's CDR3 is CASREKGPTTGYTF. The CDR3 DNA reads TGTGCCAGCAGGGAGAAGGGACCGACTACTGGCTACACCTTC.